This T cell receptor beta chain was captured in a study of CD8 T cells in ankylosing spondylitis. Overall study results and limits: According to the report, clones linked to the disease were significantly enriched in matched synovial fluid samples taken from ankylosing spondylitis patients.

Quantitative 5'-RACE with molecular barcodes was used to make the TCR beta libraries. MiXCR, applied by TCRdb to the 5' RACE reads, yields one record per CDR3 protein. Of approximately 38,000 distinct CDR3 sequences in the sample, around 2.9% were seen once. This clonotype has at least ten counts. The antigen is undetermined. Trimming removed 3 bases at V and 6 bases at J, with 16 bases between. CDR3 length: 15 residues. CDR1 and CDR2 from the germline V gene are SGDLS and YYNGEE. The rearrangement links TRBV9 to TRBJ2-1; weak D call: TRBD2 (6 bases). Sequencing was performed on blood, either unsorted or a sorted T cell fraction (not recorded which). The sequence came from a male donor with ankylosing spondylitis or in good health (not recorded which). CDR3 bases: TGTGCCAGCAGCGAGCTCGGGGCGGGACGCAATGAGCAGTTCTTC. Residues: CASSELGAGRNEQFF.